This TCR beta chain is from a study of HIV-infected patients and healthy controls. Study findings and constraints: HIV-infected patients shared fewer CDR3 sequences between individuals than healthy controls.

Antiretroviral therapy had run roughly three months, about 14 weeks, before follow-up blood collection. The repertoire came from unfractionated whole blood and reflected all unsorted peripheral T cells. This clonotype was recorded a few times. The target antigen is unknown. This CDR3 is 14 amino acids long. Germline-derived CDR1 and CDR2 are MNHEY and SMNVEV (reference sequence). With V trimmed by 4 bases and J by 8 bases, 9 bases remained unmatched. cDNA was made from around 0.45 ug RNA using alpha and beta constant primers. Using multiplexing indices, alpha and beta chain libraries were generated apart by chain-specific third strand synthesis. TCRdb recomputed calls from the 5' RACE reads with MiXCR, one row per CDR3 protein. Among fewer than 5,000 distinct CDR3 sequences listed, about 8% were seen once.

The rearrangement joins TRBV27 to TRBJ1-2; 8 bases match TRBD1. The sample in question was blood, obtained during antiretroviral therapy. The sequence was obtained from an adult with HIV infection. CDR3 in DNA: TGTGCCAGCAGTTCCGGGACAGGTTCGAAAGGCTACACCTTC. This codes for CASSSGTGSKGYTF.